The rows below give T cell receptor beta chains drawn from one sample of a study of blood T cell repertoires in COVID-19. Libraries were prepared by immunoSEQ multiplex PCR; TCRdb keeps only in-frame clonotypes and omits some of them. The sample yields roughly 210,000 clones, roughly nine tenths seen once. What was sequenced was peripheral blood. The receptors were gathered from a man aged 65 to 85 with acute or convalescent COVID-19. The CDR3 runs from the conserved cysteine through the conserved F or W. The order of the fields is J gene, D gene, clone size, V gene, CDR3 DNA, CDR3 protein. A D gene is named only where the DNA matches it firmly. Clone size appears in some rows only: once, few, many, or a class for an expanded clone.

>TRBJ1-6|TRBD1|NA|TRBV3-1/TRBV3-2
TGTGCCAGCAGCCAGGGACAGACAAATTCACCCCTCCACTTT
CASSQGQTNSPLHF
>TRBJ1-2|NA|few|TRBV5-6
TGTGCCAGCAGCTGGAGGCCGTCGAACTATGGCTACACCTTC
CASSWRPSNYGYTF
>TRBJ1-1|NA|NA|TRBV7-3
TGTGCCAGCAGCTTTCAGGGGAACACTGAAGCTTTCTTT
CASSFQGNTEAFF
>TRBJ2-7|NA|NA|TRBV4-3
TGCGCCAGCAGCCAAGATCGTCCGGGCAGGGGATCCCTCCCCAATTACGAGCAGTACTTC
CASSQDRPGRGSLPNYEQYF
>TRBJ1-5|NA|few|TRBV15
TGTGCCACAGATGACAGCACCGAAACACCAATTAGCAATCAGCCCCAGCATTTT
CATDDSTETPISNQPQHF
>TRBJ2-5|NA|NA|TRBV19
TGTGCCAGTAGTATAGTTGGACAGAGAGAGACCCAGTACTTC
CASSIVGQRETQYF
>TRBJ2-7|NA|many|TRBV2
TGTGCCAGCATGGAGGGAACCTACGAGCAGTACTTC
CASMEGTYEQYF
>TRBJ1-2|NA|NA|TRBV7-2
TGTGCCAGCAGCTTAGCCATGACAGTGGGTGGCTACACCTTC
CASSLAMTVGGYTF
>TRBJ2-1|TRBD1|NA|TRBV12-3/TRBV12-4
TGTGCCAGCAGGAAGGACAGGGGGCGGCAGTTCTTC
CASRKDRGRQFF
>TRBJ2-7|TRBD1|NA|TRBV11-2
TGTGCCAGCAGCTTGACAGGGATCGAGCAGTACTTC
CASSLTGIEQYF
>TRBJ1-3|NA|NA|TRBV29-1
TGCAGCGCGAGGGGGGGATCCTCTGGAAACACCATATATTTT
CSARGGSSGNTIYF
>TRBJ1-2|TRBD1|NA|TRBV9
TGTGCCAGCAGCGTAGCGACAGGGGGCAACTATGGCTACACCTTC
CASSVATGGNYGYTF
>TRBJ2-7|NA|NA|TRBV3-1/TRBV3-2
TGTGCCAGCAGCCTCTCCTACTCCTACGAGCAGTACTTC
CASSLSYSYEQYF
>TRBJ2-7|NA|NA|TRBV9
TGTGCCAGCAGCAAACGGGCAGGGGATGGCGAGCAGTACTTC
CASSKRAGDGEQYF
>TRBJ1-5|NA|once|TRBV19
TGTGCCAGTAGTAGCGACTACGGGGAGAGGATGGGTTTT
CASSSDYGERMGF
>TRBJ1-2|NA|NA|TRBV11-2
TGTGCCAGCAGCTTAGATAGAATCGGGTCCTATTATGGCTACACCTTC
CASSLDRIGSYYGYTF
>TRBJ2-7|TRBD1|NA|TRBV27
TGTGCCAGCGGGGTATCAGGGGGCTGGATCTACGAGCAGTACTTC
CASGVSGGWIYEQYF
>TRBJ1-4|TRBD1|NA|TRBV5-1
TGCGCCAGCAGCCCGGGACAGGGTTATGAAAAACTGTTTTTT
CASSPGQGYEKLFF
>TRBJ2-3|TRBD2|NA|TRBV6-2/TRBV6-3
TGTGCCAGCAGTTCCCCGGGAGGCTCCCATACGCAGTATTTT
CASSSPGGSHTQYF
>TRBJ1-2|TRBD1|NA|TRBV27
TGTGCCAGCAGGACAGGGGGCAACTATGGCTACACCTTC
CASRTGGNYGYTF
>TRBJ2-2|NA|NA|TRBV3-1/TRBV3-2
TGTGCCAGCAGCCAGGGGGGACGAACCACCGGGGAGCTGTTTTTT
CASSQGGRTTGELFF
>TRBJ1-4|TRBD1|NA|TRBV6-5
TGTGCCAGCACCCCCGACAGGGGATACGAAAAACTGTTTTTT
CASTPDRGYEKLFF
>TRBJ2-1|TRBD2|NA|TRBV7-3
TGTGCCAGCAGCGCACACCTACTAGCGGGAGGATTAAATGAGCAGTTCTTC
CASSAHLLAGGLNEQFF
>TRBJ2-1|NA|NA|TRBV9
TGTGCCAGCAGCGGCGGGCCGCGACTCTCCTACAATGAGCAGTTCTTC
CASSGGPRLSYNEQFF
>TRBJ2-3|NA|NA|TRBV6-5
TGTGCCAGCAGTTACGCATCTTTAGAGGATACGCAGTATTTT
CASSYASLEDTQYF
>TRBJ1-6|NA|NA|TRBV3-1/TRBV3-2
TGTGCCAGCACCCTGGGGGGTATAGGGAATTCACCCCTCCACTTT
CASTLGGIGNSPLHF
>TRBJ2-1|NA|NA|TRBV24-1
TGTGCCACCAGTGATAGGGGGATAGGTGAGCAGTTCTTC
CATSDRGIGEQFF
>TRBJ2-1|TRBD2|NA|TRBV29-1
TGCAGCGTTGGAGGGACTAGCGGGAGTCAGACTATCTACAATGAGCAGTTCTTC
CSVGGTSGSQTIYNEQFF
>TRBJ2-7|TRBD2|NA|TRBV7-2
TGTGCCAGCAGCTTCGGCGGGACTAGCTCCTACGAGCAGTACTTC
CASSFGGTSSYEQYF
>TRBJ1-1|TRBD1|NA|TRBV9
TGTGCCAGCAGCGCCCGAGACAGGGTAGGTGAAGCTTTCTTT
CASSARDRVGEAFF
>TRBJ2-5|NA|NA|TRBV10-3
TGTGCCACGGCCCGGAGCGTCCAAGAGACCCAGTACTTC
CATARSVQETQYF
>TRBJ2-7|NA|NA|TRBV7-9
TGTGCCAGCAGCTTAGTGGGTAACAGCTACGAGCAGTACTTC
CASSLVGNSYEQYF
>TRBJ2-2|TRBD1|NA|TRBV28
TGTGCCAGCACCGCGCCGACACAGGGGACCACCGGGGAGCTGTTTTTT
CASTAPTQGTTGELFF
>TRBJ2-5|TRBD1|once|TRBV9
TGTGCCAGCAGCGCCAGTGGGACAGGGGGAAGAGAGACCCAGTACTTC
CASSASGTGGRETQYF
>TRBJ1-1|TRBD1|NA|TRBV9
TGTGCCAGCAGCGCCCTACAGGGGGGGAACACTGAAGCTTTCTTT
CASSALQGGNTEAFF
>TRBJ1-1|NA|NA|TRBV28
TGTGCCAGCAGTTCCCCGGGGTTCCGACGGGACACTGAAGCTTTCTTT
CASSSPGFRRDTEAFF
>TRBJ2-5|NA|NA|TRBV5-6
TGTGCCAGCAGCTCTATTAGTGAGGAGACCCAGTACTTC
CASSSISEETQYF
>TRBJ2-1|TRBD2|NA|TRBV9
TGTGCCAGCAGCCCCCGGGCATTAGAGCGGGAGAAGGGGAATGAGCAGTTCTTC
CASSPRALEREKGNEQFF
>TRBJ2-1|NA|NA|TRBV7-3
TGTGCCAGCAGCTTAGACAGAGGCTCCTACAATGAGCAGTTCTTC
CASSLDRGSYNEQFF
>TRBJ1-5|TRBD1|NA|TRBV7-3
TGTGCCAGCAGCCTTTCCCGACAGGGACAATATCAGCCCCAGCATTTT
CASSLSRQGQYQPQHF
>TRBJ2-1|TRBD2|NA|TRBV5-4
TGTGCCAGCAGCTTGGGGGGGGGATACAATGAGCAGTTCTTC
CASSLGGGYNEQFF
>TRBJ1-1|NA|NA|TRBV19
TGTGCCAGTAGTGTTACAGGGCCTGAAGCTTTCTTT
CASSVTGPEAFF